This TCR beta chain was recovered during a study of STAT5B mutations in CD4+ large granular lymphocyte leukemia. Study-level points and caveats: TRBV06-family usage was enriched in top patient clones (8/27) versus controls (2/35). Main leukemic clonotypes were patient-specific, but 25% appeared at low frequency elsewhere.

A few counts support this clone. Its antigen is currently unknown. Clones were read by immunoSEQ multiplex PCR, and TCRdb kept only the in-frame ones, dropping some. The data contain about 38,000 clones, approximately 85% of them singletons. The CDR3 has 16 residues. The germline V gene has CDR1 GTSNPN and CDR2 SVGIG (reference sequence). Trimming took off 4 bases at V and 2 bases at J, with 18 bases between the two ends. The source is a human donor in good health. Sequencing was performed on CD4+ T cells from blood buffy coats. The chain links TRBV30 to TRBJ1-5; D is possibly TRBD1 (6 bases). The CDR3 nucleotides read TGTGCCTGGACCGATGGGCAGGGGCTGGGCAATCAGCCCCAGCATTTT. Protein product: CAWTDGQGLGNQPQHF.